The T cell receptor beta chain described here comes from a study of blood T cells in healthy people across ages. Together with a sample-barcoded 5' primer, a J-beta primer mix was included in a second PCR lasting roughly 6 to 12 cycles. In TCRdb, the 5' RACE reads were re-called with MiXCR into one record per CDR3 protein. Altogether about 1.5 million distinct CDR3 sequences are present, 35% to 45% being singletons, with the ten largest covering about 4%. Each sample yielded at least 6 million isolated PBMCs. The CDR3 has 18 amino acids. CDR1 and CDR2 (germline): SGHVT, SQSDAQ. V lost 5 bases and J 0 bases, leaving 20 bases between the germline ends.

Sequencing was carried out using blood. The chain combines TRBV7-4 with TRBJ2-4, with unresolved D. The TCR was taken from a woman aged 18-29 years in good health. This CDR3 is CASSPDPGGTLAKNIQYF. CDR3 coding DNA: TGTGCCAGCAGCCCAGACCCGGGCGGCACTCTAGCCAAAAACATTCAGTACTTC.